Below, 18 T cell receptor beta chains from the same sample are listed, as sequenced in a study of molecular identifiers for immune sequencing clone quantification. MiXCR was run by TCRdb on the PCR reads, yielding one entry per CDR3 protein. The sample carries some 41,000 distinct CDR3 sequences, 24% recorded once. What was sequenced was naive CD8+ T cells from blood, with Jurkat cell RNA spiked in. Subset meaning: FACS-sorted CD8+CD4-CCR7+CD45RA+ naive T cells. The receptor set was obtained from a human donor in good health. Some libraries in this study had Jurkat cell RNA spiked in.

This clonotype came up many times. The chain employs TRBV9 and TRBJ2-7; the D is unclear. V gave up 0 bases and J gave up 6 bases, with 22 bases separating them. Germline V gene data show CDR1 as SGDLS and CDR2 as YYNGEE. CDR3 size: 17 residues. The CDR3 DNA sequence: TGTGCCAGCAGCGTAGTCCCATCCTCTGGACCGCCGGGCGAGCAGTACTTC. This codes for CASSVVPSSGPPGEQYF.

This clonotype was seen many times. V is TRBV19 and J is TRBJ2-6, with D possibly being TRBD1 (5 bases). The V gene lost 3 bases and the J gene lost 0 bases, with 9 bases spanning the gap. Germline V CDR1 and CDR2: LNHDA, SQIVND (reference sequence). The CDR3 totals 16 residues. In DNA form, the CDR3 reads TGTGCCAGTAGTATTCAGGGTTACTCTGGGGCCAACGTCCTGACTTTC. Protein: CASSIQGYSGANVLTF.

The V gene is TRBV3-1, the J gene TRBJ2-2, with a tentative D call TRBD2 (6 bases). The V gene lost 7 bases and the J gene lost 2 bases, with 14 bases spanning the gap. Germline V lookup: CDR1 LGHDT, CDR2 YNNKEL (reference sequence). CDR3 length: 15 residues. CDR3 nucleotides: TGTGCCAGCAACAACCGGGACTTCAACACCGGGGAGCTGTTTTTT. It specifies CASNNRDFNTGELFF.

This clonotype was counted ten times or more. This sequence joins TRBV4-1 and TRBJ2-7; weak D call: TRBD2 (6 bases). Germline V gene lookup returns CDR1 MGHRA and CDR2 YSYEKL. The CDR3 covers 15 residues. Trimming took off 1 base at V and 0 bases at J, with 10 bases between the two ends. The chain's CDR3 is CASSQAAGSSYEQYF. The DNA for the CDR3 is TGCGCCAGCAGCCAAGCCGCCGGGAGCTCCTACGAGCAGTACTTC.

J is TRBJ2-7 and V is TRBV5-1, with 10 nucleotides matching TRBD1. The CDR3 has 16 amino acids. Germline-derived CDR1 and CDR2 are SGHRS and YFSETQ. J was trimmed by 3 bases and V by 1 base; bases with no gene match: 7. CDR3 in amino acids: CASSLRMTGGFYEQYF. The CDR3 DNA is TGCGCCAGCAGCTTGAGGATGACAGGGGGCTTCTACGAGCAGTACTTC.

This chain joins TRBV3-1 and TRBJ2-5, with 7 positions matching TRBD1. Germline CDR1 is LGHDT and CDR2 is YNNKEL (reference sequence). The CDR3 contains 13 residues. Trimming at V came to 4 bases and at J to 5 bases, leaving 4 bases not matched to a gene. CDR3 amino acids: CASSPTGQETQYF. The DNA of the CDR3 is TGTGCCAGCAGCCCGACAGGGCAGGAGACCCAGTACTTC.

In its sample, this clonotype was seen many times. This chain connects TRBV2 to TRBJ1-5; D is possibly TRBD1 (5 bases). The CDR3 runs 13 residues. Deletions cut 3 bases from V and 9 bases from J, with 12 bases between. From germline, CDR1 is SNHLY and CDR2 FYNNEI. The DNA for the CDR3 is TGTGCCAGCAGTGAGGGGGGTTTTTCGCCCCAGCATTTT. Encoded protein: CASSEGGFSPQHF.

The V call is TRBV5-1, the J call TRBJ2-7; no clear D gene. Between the trimmed V and J ends, which lost 0 bases and 9 bases, there was a span of 13 bases. Germline loops: CDR1 SGHRS, CDR2 YFSETQ. The CDR3 extends over 13 amino acids. CDR3 DNA sequence: TGCGCCAGCAGCTTGGTTCCAGGAGACGTGCAGTACTTC. It specifies CASSLVPGDVQYF.

This clonotype has ten or more counts. The chain joins TRBV5-5 to TRBJ1-5; D is uncertain. Trimming pared 2 bases from V and 3 bases from J, leaving 9 bases between. The V gene's germline CDR1 is SGHKS and CDR2 YYEKEE (reference sequence). The CDR3 extends over 14 amino acids. The CDR3 DNA reads TGTGCCAGCAGCTTCCCAGGAGCCAATCAGCCCCAGCATTTT. This encodes CASSFPGANQPQHF.

This clonotype was observed at least ten times. V gene TRBV23-1 combines with J gene TRBJ1-4; a possible D gene is TRBD1 (6 bases). TRBV23-1 is classed as an ORF, of uncertain function. This CDR3 is 16 amino acids long. V lost 1 base and J lost 8, with 17 bases in between. CDR3 in DNA: TGCGCCAGCAGTCAATACCCACAGGGTGAGAAGGAAAAACTGTTTTTT. It yields the protein CASSQYPQGEKEKLFF.

This clonotype has a count of ten or more. The chain uses TRBV4-1 and TRBJ2-7, with TRBD1 identical over 9 bases. After removal of 1 base from V and 4 bases from J, the junction contained 11 bases not matched to a gene. CDR3 length: 17 residues. Germline-derived CDR1 and CDR2 are MGHRA and YSYEKL. The CDR3 sequence: CASSQVPTGGNWYEQYF. The CDR3 DNA reads TGCGCCAGCAGCCAAGTACCGACAGGGGGTAATTGGTACGAGCAGTACTTC.

This sequence joins TRBV19 and TRBJ2-1; 7 positions match TRBD2. Unmatched junction bases numbered 3, after V lost 3 bases and J lost 1 base. Germline CDR1 is LNHDA and CDR2 is SQIVND (reference sequence). The CDR3 runs to 15 residues. The CDR3 DNA follows: TGTGCCAGTAGTATGGGAGGGAATTCCTACAATGAGCAGTTCTTC. Amino acid sequence: CASSMGGNSYNEQFF.

This clonotype was detected many times. The J gene is TRBJ1-5, the V gene TRBV5-6; 8 nucleotides align to TRBD1. The germline V gene encodes CDR1 SGHDT and CDR2 YYEEEE. V shed 0 bases, J shed 1 base, and the junction held 6 bases outside the gene matches. The CDR3 totals 17 residues. The CDR3 sequence is CASSLAARTGSNQPQHF. CDR3 nucleotide sequence: TGTGCCAGCAGCTTGGCAGCTAGGACAGGGAGCAATCAGCCCCAGCATTTT.

The sample holds many counts of this clonotype. The chain recombines TRBV11-2 with TRBJ2-1; D gene uncertain. V was trimmed by 5 bases and J by 5 bases, leaving 13 bases between them. The CDR3 runs 14 residues. Germline CDR1 and CDR2: SGHAT and FQNNGV. The CDR3 region is CASSPLGPDNEQFF. The CDR3 coding sequence is TGTGCCAGCAGCCCCCTTGGACCCGACAATGAGCAGTTCTTC. Full variable domain (outside the CDR3, taken from reference TRBV11-2 and TRBJ2-1): EAGVAQSPRYKIIEKRQSVAFWCNPISGHATLYWYQQILGQGPKLLIQFQNNGVVDDSQLPKDRFSAERLKGVDSTLKIQPAKLEDSAVYLCASSPLGPDNEQFFGPGTRLTVL.

V gene TRBV19 combines with J gene TRBJ2-5; TRBD2 is a possible D gene (5 bases). Germline CDR1 LNHDA, CDR2 SQIVND (reference sequence). The CDR3 is 16 residues long. Trimming stripped 7 bases from V and 2 bases from J, with 20 bases between. The CDR3 coding sequence is TGTGCCAGTACCGAAGAACTCGGTCTAGCTCAAGAGACCCAGTACTTC. Translating gives CASTEELGLAQETQYF.

This clonotype was observed many times. This chain links TRBV25-1 with TRBJ2-6; D unresolved. Trimming shortened V by 1 base and J by 0 bases, and 13 bases separated the two germline ends. The V gene's germline CDR1 is MGHDK and CDR2 SYGVNS. The CDR3 loop spans 18 amino acids. The CDR3 spells CASSESAGVISGANVLTF. The CDR3, as DNA: TGTGCCAGCAGTGAATCGGCAGGCGTGATCTCTGGGGCCAACGTCCTGACTTTC.

Judged by abundance, this clonotype is medium-sized. The chain combines TRBV5-1 with TRBJ2-3; 9 bases fit TRBD2. The CDR3 has 16 amino acids. Trimming took 0 bases from V and 0 from J; bases not matched to a gene: 2. CDR1 is SGHRS and CDR2 is YFSETQ in the germline V gene. In DNA, the CDR3 is TGCGCCAGCAGCTTGGACGGACTAGCGAGCACAGATACGCAGTATTTT. This codes for CASSLDGLASTDTQYF.

Turning to this clonotype: A much larger clone lies one base from this, so it may be a read error. V and J are TRBV20-1 and TRBJ2-2, with no clear D. The CDR3 loop spans 11 amino acids. From germline, CDR1 is DFQATT and CDR2 SNEGSKA (reference sequence). DNA of the CDR3: TGCAGTGCTAGAGAGACCGAGGAGCTGTTTTTT. Amino acid sequence: CSARETEELFF.